A selection of T cell receptor beta chains follows, all from one sample in a study of a mutant IDH1 vaccine in newly diagnosed glioma. Repertoires were generated with immunoSEQ multiplex PCR, while TCRdb's copy carries only in-frame clones and drops some. The sample contains tens of thousands of clones, 60% to 85% of which appear only once. The sequencing here drew on PBMCs, taken from a glioma patient treated with radiotherapy, temozolomide or both. These receptors all stem from a man in his fifties or sixties with glioma. CDR3s include the opening cysteine and the closing phenylalanine or tryptophan. The D gene is left open where the match is weak. The size entry is marked missing in some rows and otherwise reads once, few, many or a size class.

clone size	J gene	V gene	D gene	CDR3 protein	CDR3 DNA
.	TRBJ1-1	TRBV19	TRBD1	CATQDRVNTEAFF	TGTGCCACCCAGGACAGGGTGAACACTGAAGCTTTCTTT
medium-sized	TRBJ2-3	TRBV6-5	.	CATPDWGSDTQYF	TGTGCCACCCCCGACTGGGGATCAGATACGCAGTATTTT
few	TRBJ2-7	TRBV19	.	CASSKVGAVEQYF	TGTGCCAGTAGTAAAGTCGGGGCGGTCGAGCAGTACTTC
.	TRBJ2-2	TRBV25-1	TRBD2	CASRGGDTGELFF	TGTGCCAGCCGGGGGGGCGACACCGGGGAGCTGTTTTTT
.	TRBJ2-7	TRBV19	.	CASSSGADYEQYF	TGTGCCAGTAGTTCAGGGGCGGACTACGAGCAGTACTTC
.	TRBJ1-5	TRBV7-2	TRBD1	CASSLDRAQPQHF	TGTGCCAGCAGCTTGGACAGGGCTCAGCCCCAGCATTTT
.	TRBJ1-5	TRBV7-2	TRBD1	CASSQAGQGRTSNQPQHF	TGTGCCAGCAGCCAGGCGGGACAGGGGAGAACCAGCAATCAGCCCCAGCATTTT
.	TRBJ1-6	TRBV5-1	.	CASSLGGADSPLHF	TGCGCCAGCAGCTTGGGGGGGGCGGATTCACCCCTCCACTTT
.	TRBJ2-2	TRBV2	TRBD1	CATDRDRRLANTGELFF	TGTGCCACCGACCGGGACAGGCGTCTCGCGAACACCGGGGAGCTGTTTTTT
.	TRBJ2-7	TRBV7-9	.	CASSSRDTNYEQYF	TGTGCCAGCAGCTCGCGGGACACAAACTACGAGCAGTACTTC
.	TRBJ1-5	TRBV6-1	.	CASSSQENQPQHF	TGTGCCAGCAGTTCACAGGAAAATCAGCCCCAGCATTTT
.	TRBJ2-7	TRBV5-8	.	CASSPQWSPGDSEQYF	TGTGCCAGCAGCCCACAGTGGTCCCCGGGGGATTCCGAGCAGTACTTC
.	TRBJ2-2	TRBV5-4	.	CASSLEQGLNTGELFF	TGTGCCAGCAGCTTGGAACAGGGACTAAACACCGGGGAGCTGTTTTTT
few	TRBJ2-3	TRBV5-1	TRBD2	CASSSWVAGDTDTQYF	TGCGCCAGCAGCTCTTGGGTAGCGGGGGACACAGATACGCAGTATTTT
.	TRBJ2-5	TRBV15	.	CATSREVARQETQYF	TGTGCCACCAGCAGAGAGGTCGCACGCCAAGAGACCCAGTACTTC
.	TRBJ2-2	TRBV10-3	.	CAITGQNTGELFF	TGTGCCATCACGGGACAAAACACCGGGGAGCTGTTTTTT
.	TRBJ1-1	TRBV10-3	TRBD1	CAISGATGEDTEAFF	TGTGCCATCAGTGGGGCGACAGGGGAGGACACTGAAGCTTTCTTT
.	TRBJ1-4	TRBV4-3	.	CASSQSRAGTNEKLFF	TGCGCCAGCAGCCAGTCCCGGGCGGGCACTAATGAAAAACTGTTTTTT
.	TRBJ1-2	TRBV2	TRBD1	CASSSQGQNYGYTF	TGTGCCAGCAGTTCACAGGGGCAGAACTATGGCTACACCTTC
.	TRBJ1-4	TRBV7-9	TRBD1	CASTQGGTVEKLFF	TGTGCCAGCACCCAGGGGGGCACGGTTGAAAAACTGTTTTTT
.	TRBJ1-1	TRBV11-1	.	CASRGGGMVPEAFF	TGTGCCAGCAGAGGGGGGGGGATGGTTCCTGAAGCTTTCTTT
.	TRBJ2-1	TRBV30	.	CAWKRFSGPYNEQFF	TGTGCCTGGAAGCGCTTTTCCGGCCCCTACAATGAGCAGTTCTTC
.	TRBJ1-5	TRBV7-2	.	CASSLGIDQPQHF	TGTGCCAGCAGCTTAGGTATCGATCAGCCCCAGCATTTT
.	TRBJ2-4	TRBV28	.	CASSLGSTKNIQYF	TGTGCCAGCAGTTTAGGGAGTACCAAAAACATTCAGTACTTC
.	TRBJ1-2	TRBV25-1	TRBD1	CASRGDRSYYGYTF	TGTGCCAGCAGGGGGGACAGAAGTTACTATGGCTACACCTTC
few	TRBJ1-3	TRBV5-1	TRBD1	CASSLGAGTASGNTIYF	TGCGCCAGCAGCTTGGGGGCCGGGACAGCCTCTGGAAACACCATATATTTT
once	TRBJ1-5	TRBV1	.	CTSRQRQGEGSNQPQHF	TGCACCAGCAGACAGCGACAGGGTGAGGGTAGCAATCAGCCCCAGCATTTT
few	TRBJ2-3	TRBV5-6	.	CASSLGGLTDTQYF	TGTGCCAGCAGCTTGGGGGGCTTGACAGATACGCAGTATTTT
.	TRBJ2-3	TRBV14	.	CASSPRAGTGTDTQYF	TGTGCCAGCAGCCCGCGGGCGGGGACGGGGACAGATACGCAGTATTTT
.	TRBJ2-5	TRBV6-5	.	CASSEQVRETQYF	TGTGCCAGCAGCGAACAGGTCCGGGAGACCCAGTACTTC
.	TRBJ1-1	TRBV20-1	.	CSARDRVEAFF	TGCAGTGCTAGAGATCGTGTTGAAGCTTTCTTT